The 2 T cell receptor beta chains listed next were all sequenced from one sample in a study of CD8 T cells in Susac syndrome. Random hexamers primed reverse transcription of roughly 0.45 to 1 ug RNA. From the immunoSEQ multiplex PCR reads, TCRdb called clonotypes with MiXCR, one entry per CDR3 protein. The sample shows roughly 120,000 distinct CDR3 sequences, more than 85% of them seen only once. Specimen: CD4+ T cells from PBMCs. The receptors derive from a human donor with multiple sclerosis.

This sequence joins TRBV2 and TRBJ2-7, with a tentative D call TRBD2 (6 bases). Germline V gene data show CDR1 as SNHLY and CDR2 as FYNNEI. The CDR3 length is 15 residues. Trimming left V 10 bases short and J 6 bases short, with 25 bases between. CDR3 nucleotide sequence: TGTGCCATCTCCCTTTGGAGGGGCGGGTCGGTCGAGCAGTACTTC. Translated: CAISLWRGGSVEQYF.

The CDR3 loop is CASSLGMEPQHF. The CDR3, as DNA: TGTGCCAGCAGCTTGGGTATGGAGCCCCAGCATTTT. V is TRBV5-5 and J is TRBJ1-5; D remains ambiguous. CDR1 is SGHKS, CDR2 YYEKEE, per germline (reference sequence). CDR3 length: 12 residues. Trimming took off 0 bases at V and 8 bases at J, with 6 bases between the two ends. Filled out from reference TRBV5-5 and TRBJ1-5, the complete variable domain reads DAGVTQSPTHLIKTRGQQVTLRCSPISGHKSVSWYQQVLGQGPQFIFQYYEKEERGRGNFPDRFSARQFPNYSSELNVNALLLGDSALYLCASSLGMEPQHFGDGTRLSIL.